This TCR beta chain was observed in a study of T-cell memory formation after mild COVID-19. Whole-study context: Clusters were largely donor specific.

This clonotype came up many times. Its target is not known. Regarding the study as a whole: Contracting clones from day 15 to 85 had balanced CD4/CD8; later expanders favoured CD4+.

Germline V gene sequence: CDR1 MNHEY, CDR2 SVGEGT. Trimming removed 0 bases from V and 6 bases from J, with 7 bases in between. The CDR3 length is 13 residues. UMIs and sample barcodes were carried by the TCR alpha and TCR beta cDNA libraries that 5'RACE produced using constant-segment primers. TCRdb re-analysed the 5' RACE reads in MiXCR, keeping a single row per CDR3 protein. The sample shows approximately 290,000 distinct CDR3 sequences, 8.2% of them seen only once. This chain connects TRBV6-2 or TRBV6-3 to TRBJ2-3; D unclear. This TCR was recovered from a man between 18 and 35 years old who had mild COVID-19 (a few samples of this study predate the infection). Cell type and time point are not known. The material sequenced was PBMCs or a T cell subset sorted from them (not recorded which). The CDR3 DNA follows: TGTGCCAGCAGTTACTCTCCGGTGGATACGCAGTATTTT. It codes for CASSYSPVDTQYF.